This T cell receptor (beta chain) is drawn from a study of shared clonotypes between healthy human individuals. Points from the study as a whole: Measured sharing among donors was expected to vary with sequencing depth.

Germline V gives CDR1 SGDLS, CDR2 YYNGEE. V was shortened by 0 bases and J by 5 bases, with 12 bases between the two germline ends. This CDR3 has 15 amino acids. TCRdb's table, derived via immunoSEQ multiplex PCR, lists solely in-frame clones and lacks some. The data contain approximately 2.3 million clones, over 90% of them singletons. Remarks on this clone: The antigen remains unidentified.

The sequence was collected from a man younger than 35 in good health. Some clones in this sample may be carry-over from other donors' samples. The chain recombines TRBV9 with TRBJ2-1; D possibly corresponds to TRBD2 (6 bases). Sequenced input: naive CD4+ T cells from PBMCs. Subset specified: CD45RA+ positively selected. The chain's CDR3 is CASSVGAGNDNEQFF. For the CDR3, the DNA is TGTGCCAGCAGCGTAGGGGCGGGAAACGACAATGAGCAGTTCTTC.